These 27 T cell receptor beta chains share one sample of origin, sequenced in a study of cytomegalovirus exposure and HLA in healthy donors. Primers included in the PCR were 60 Vbeta and 13 Jbeta primers. The repertoire was sequenced with immunoSEQ multiplex PCR; TCRdb's copy has only in-frame clones and lacks some. This sample has 110,000 or so clones, with roughly two thirds found just once. Sequenced input: PBMCs. The receptors were sampled from a middle-aged man in good health and CMV-seronegative.

V and J are TRBV5-6 and TRBJ2-3, with 13 bases fitting TRBD2. Germline CDR1 reads SGHDT; CDR2 reads YYEEEE. J was trimmed by 4 bases and V by 4 bases; bases with no gene match: 15. The CDR3 covers 19 residues. The CDR3 DNA reads TGTGCCAGCAGCATTGAGGTTGGTACTAGCGGGGGGGCCGCAGATACGCAGTATTTT. It encodes CASSIEVGTSGGAADTQYF.

The chain employs TRBV5-8 and TRBJ2-7, with 9 bases matching TRBD1. Germline loops: CDR1 SGHTS, CDR2 YDEGEE. The CDR3 is made up of 15 amino acids. Unmatched junction bases numbered 6, after V lost 0 bases and J lost 5 bases. The CDR3 coding sequence is TGTGCCAGCAGCTTGGGCCACAGGACAGGGGACGAGCAGTACTTC. Amino acids: CASSLGHRTGDEQYF.

The J gene is TRBJ2-3, the V gene TRBV7-2, with 11 nucleotides matching TRBD2. Unmatched junction bases numbered 10, after V lost 2 bases and J lost 0 bases. Germline values: CDR1 SGHTA, CDR2 FQGNSA. This CDR3 is built from 19 residues. The CDR3 DNA follows: TGTGCCAGCAGCTTAATTGGAGTAGCGGGGGGGACTAGCACAGATACGCAGTATTTT. Amino acid sequence: CASSLIGVAGGTSTDTQYF.

V usage is TRBV7-8 and J usage is TRBJ2-7; TRBD2 agrees at 7 bases. Germline V gene lookup returns CDR1 SGHVS and CDR2 FQNEAQ. The CDR3 totals 17 residues. J gave up 0 bases and V 1 base, and 9 bases lay outside the gene matches. The CDR3 spells CASSLEGEGPSSYEQYF. In DNA, the CDR3 is TGTGCCAGCAGCTTAGAAGGGGAGGGACCGAGCTCCTACGAGCAGTACTTC.

This clone was counted once. CDR3 residues: CASSSIAGGPYQETQYF. CDR3 coding DNA: TGTGCCAGCAGTTCAATCGCAGGGGGCCCGTACCAAGAGACCCAGTACTTC. V and J are TRBV27 and TRBJ2-5, with 8 bases identical to TRBD1. Germline CDR1 reads MNHEY; CDR2 reads SMNVEV (reference sequence). CDR3 length equals 17 residues. V was pared by 4 bases and J by 0 bases, with 10 bases of the junction left unmatched.

This clone has a single count. The chain links TRBV5-1 to TRBJ2-7, with 9 bases matching TRBD1. CDR3 size: 14 residues. CDR1 is SGHRS and CDR2 is YFSETQ in the germline V gene. Trimming removed 4 bases from V and 4 bases from J; junction bases left unmatched: 6. The CDR3 reads CASSTGQGSYEQYF. The CDR3 DNA follows: TGCGCCAGCAGCACCGGACAGGGGTCTTACGAGCAGTACTTC. Using reference TRBV5-1 and TRBJ2-7 for the parts outside the CDR3, the full variable domain is KAGVTQTPRYLIKTRGQQVTLSCSPISGHRSVSWYQQTPGQGLQFLFEYFSETQRNKGNFPGRFSGRQFSNSRSEMNVSTLELGDSALYLCASSTGQGSYEQYFGPGTRLTVT.

This chain links TRBV4-3 with TRBJ1-4; possible D gene TRBD1, 6 bases. Trimming cost V 0 bases and J 3 bases, with 8 bases left between them. The CDR3 runs to 15 residues. Germline lookup yields CDR1 LGHNA and CDR2 YSLEER. CDR3 region: CASSQEEGANEKLFF. CDR3 nucleotides: TGCGCCAGCAGCCAAGAAGAGGGGGCTAATGAAAAACTGTTTTTT.

This clone was observed a few times. The chain uses TRBV5-1 and TRBJ1-1; unclear D gene. V lost 0 bases to trimming and J lost 1 base, with 7 bases between them. CDR1 and CDR2 (germline): SGHRS, YFSETQ. This CDR3 contains 14 residues. CDR3 bases: TGCGCCAGCAGCTTGGGGAGGAGGAACACTGAAGCTTTCTTT. Protein: CASSLGRRNTEAFF.

The rearrangement links TRBV7-2 to TRBJ1-2, with 9 nucleotides matching TRBD1. This CDR3 has 14 residues. In germline, CDR1 is SGHTA, CDR2 FQGNSA. V dropped 7 bases and J dropped 8; count of bases not matched to a gene: 11. CDR3 bases: TGTGCCAGCACCTCGGGGACAGGGTCAGGGGGCTACACCTTC. The encoded protein is CASTSGTGSGGYTF.

Here the CDR3 reads CAISESVKGAVNEQFF. DNA for the CDR3: TGTGCCATCAGTGAGTCGGTAAAGGGGGCGGTTAATGAGCAGTTCTTC. The genes are TRBV10-3 and TRBJ2-1; 7 bases map to TRBD1. V gave up 0 bases and J gave up 7 bases; unmatched junction bases: 9. Looked up from germline, CDR1 is ENHRY and CDR2 is SYGVKD. This CDR3 spans 16 amino acids.

The chain uses TRBV6-5 and TRBJ1-2, with unresolved D. From germline, CDR1 is MNHEY and CDR2 SVGAGI. Trimming pared 6 bases from V and 8 bases from J, leaving 13 bases between. CDR3 length: 12 amino acids. The CDR3 here is CASRIGVRGYTF. CDR3 bases: TGTGCCAGCAGAATCGGGGTACGAGGCTACACCTTC.

This clone was recorded once. V is TRBV4-2 and J is TRBJ2-1; 11 nucleotides align to TRBD2. Germline assignment: CDR1 LGHNA and CDR2 YNFKEQ. J lost 5 bases, V lost 4 bases, and 13 bases had no gene match. This CDR3 has 18 residues. The CDR3 bases are TGTGCCAGCAGCCCCGGGTTAGCGGGGGGGCCCCGCGACAATGAGCAGTTCTTC. It translates to CASSPGLAGGPRDNEQFF.

The count of this clone is one. The rearrangement uses TRBV5-1 and TRBJ1-1; 9 nucleotides align to TRBD1. The V and J ends lost 3 bases and 2 bases, in that order; junction bases with no gene match: 8. This CDR3 is built from 16 residues. Germline lookup yields CDR1 SGHRS and CDR2 YFSETQ. The CDR3 spells CASSSPRDRENTEAFF. The CDR3, as DNA: TGCGCCAGCAGCTCTCCACGGGACAGGGAAAACACTGAAGCTTTCTTT.

The rearrangement joins TRBV19 to TRBJ1-1, with 8 bases aligning to TRBD1. Unmatched junction bases numbered 5, after V lost 9 bases and J lost 2 bases. CDR1 and CDR2 (germline): LNHDA, SQIVND (reference sequence). This CDR3 is 13 amino acids long. The CDR3, as DNA: TGTGCCAGCCGACAGGGGTCAAACACTGAAGCTTTCTTT. Protein sequence: CASRQGSNTEAFF.

This clone showed up just once. V is TRBV4-1 and J is TRBJ2-1, with D perhaps TRBD2 (5 bases). V was pared by 2 bases and J by 7 bases, with 9 bases between. Germline assignment: CDR1 MGHRA and CDR2 YSYEKL. The CDR3 spans 13 residues. The DNA for the CDR3 is TGCGCCAGCAGCCAATTTCGAGGGAATGAGCAGTTCTTC. Its translation: CASSQFRGNEQFF.

This clone was observed a handful of times. This chain links TRBV19 with TRBJ2-6; 8 nucleotides agree with TRBD2. This CDR3 is 14 amino acids long. The germline gives CDR1 LNHDA, CDR2 SQIVND (reference sequence). With 8 bases clipped from V and 4 bases from J, the junction kept 4 bases outside the gene matches. The CDR3 sequence is CASEAGAGANVLTF. CDR3 nucleotides: TGTGCCAGTGAAGCGGGGGCCGGGGCCAACGTCCTGACTTTC.

As to this clone: Other DNA sequences from this sample encode an identical CDR3 as well. V usage is TRBV27 and J usage is TRBJ1-1; maybe TRBD1 (6 bases). Trimming removed 5 bases from V and 3 bases from J, with 13 bases in between. The CDR3 has 14 residues. Per the germline V gene, CDR1 is MNHEY and CDR2 is SMNVEV (reference sequence). The CDR3 sequence: CASSLTGRDTEAFF. In nucleotides, the CDR3 is TGTGCCAGCAGTCTCACAGGGAGGGACACTGAAGCTTTCTTT.

V usage is TRBV25-1 and J usage is TRBJ2-5; D uncertain. The V gene's germline CDR1 is MGHDK and CDR2 SYGVNS. This CDR3 region has 14 residues. The V end lost 1 base, the J end lost 0 bases, and 6 bases lay between the germline ends. CDR3 sequence: CASSEFENQETQYF. DNA of the CDR3: TGTGCCAGCAGTGAATTCGAGAACCAAGAGACCCAGTACTTC.

As to this clone: The same CDR3 is also encoded by other DNA sequences in this sample. This chain links TRBV5-8 with TRBJ2-7, with 8 bases identical to TRBD1. Losses at the gene ends were 0 bases for V and 0 bases for J; bases not matched to a gene: 2. Germline values: CDR1 SGHTS, CDR2 YDEGEE. The CDR3 length is 15 residues. The CDR3: CASSLGQGLSYEQYF. Here the CDR3 DNA reads TGTGCCAGCAGCTTGGGACAGGGGCTCTCCTACGAGCAGTACTTC.

Turning to this clone: Different DNA sequences within this sample yield the same CDR3. V gene TRBV14 combines with J gene TRBJ2-3; the match to TRBD2 covers 7 bases. This CDR3 spans 15 amino acids. Germline V CDR1 and CDR2: SGHDN, FVKESK. The V and J ends lost 1 base and 1 base, in that order; junction bases with no gene match: 2. The CDR3 region is CASSQGLAGTDTQYF. The CDR3 DNA reads TGTGCCAGCAGCCAAGGCCTAGCGGGCACAGATACGCAGTATTTT.

The V gene is TRBV5-1, the J gene TRBJ2-5, with 8 bases aligning to TRBD1. Per germline, CDR1 SGHRS and CDR2 YFSETQ. Losses at the gene ends were 5 bases for V and 2 bases for J; bases not matched to a gene: 5. The CDR3 is 14 residues long. The CDR3 sequence: CASRQTGGQETQYF. The DNA of the CDR3 is TGCGCCAGCAGACAAACAGGGGGACAAGAGACCCAGTACTTC.

The genes are TRBV27 and TRBJ1-5; TRBD1 is a possible D gene (6 bases). The ends were cut back, 5 bases at V and 7 bases at J, with 15 bases in the middle. CDR1 is MNHEY and CDR2 is SMNVEV in the germline V gene (reference sequence). This CDR3 contains 14 residues. The CDR3 region is CASSPRGGRQPQHF. In DNA, the CDR3 is TGTGCCAGCAGTCCTCGGGGGGGGCGGCAGCCCCAGCATTTT.

In regard to this clone: Only one base separates this from a far larger clonotype, so it likely reflects a read error. Other nucleotide sequences in the sample specify the same CDR3. This sequence joins TRBV6-5 and TRBJ2-1, with 8 bases aligning to TRBD1. Germline values: CDR1 MNHEY, CDR2 SVGAGI. The CDR3 is made up of 12 amino acids. The CDR3 nucleotides are TGCGCCAGCAGTTACTCTGGGACAGGGCAGTTCTTC. It specifies CASSYSGTGQFF.

V and J are TRBV2 and TRBJ1-5, with a weak D call TRBD1 (5 bases). V lost 5 bases and J 11 bases, leaving 25 bases between the germline ends. The CDR3 loop spans 16 amino acids. Germline V gives CDR1 SNHLY, CDR2 FYNNEI. CDR3 in DNA: TGTGCCAGCAGTCCGGGACTCCGATTCCCCTTCCAGGCCCAGCATTTT. Its protein is CASSPGLRFPFQAQHF.

The rearrangement uses TRBV28 and TRBJ1-1; 7 bases map to TRBD1. CDR1 is MDHEN and CDR2 is SYDVKM in the germline V gene. The CDR3 is 15 residues long. V trimming: 5 bases; J trimming: 0 bases; junction bases outside the gene matches: 6. This CDR3 is CASSPRGALNTEAFF. CDR3 in DNA: TGTGCCAGCAGTCCCAGGGGGGCTTTGAACACTGAAGCTTTCTTT.

CDR3 residues: CATLNRASTEAFF. The CDR3 DNA follows: TGTGCCACCCTAAACAGGGCCTCCACTGAAGCTTTCTTT. This chain uses TRBV6-6 with TRBJ1-1; D possibly corresponds to TRBD1 (6 bases). CDR1 MNHNY and CDR2 SVGAGI come from the germline V gene (reference sequence). The germline V and J ends were trimmed by 10 bases and 4 bases, with 16 bases remaining between them. This CDR3 has 13 amino acids.

The chain couples TRBV10-3 to TRBJ1-2; possible D gene TRBD1, 5 bases. V was pared by 6 bases and J by 0 bases, with 14 bases between. The CDR3 totals 15 residues. Germline values: CDR1 ENHRY, CDR2 SYGVKD. The CDR3 loop is CAIREGHLPNYGYTF. The DNA for the CDR3 is TGTGCCATCAGGGAAGGACATCTCCCTAACTATGGCTACACCTTC.